Below, 9 T cell receptor beta chains from the same sample are listed, as sequenced in a study of PD-L1 blockade in urothelial cancer. The protocol was immunoSEQ multiplex PCR, while the TCRdb copy is restricted to in-frame clones and leaves out a portion. The data hold about 43,000 clones, with 88% observed a single time. Source: PBMCs, taken around atezolizumab (anti-PD-L1) treatment. All receptors derive from a woman aged 60-75 years with urothelial cancer.

The chain links TRBV4-1 to TRBJ1-1; no clear D gene. Trimming stripped 4 bases from V and 0 bases from J, with 30 bases between. The length of the CDR3 is 21 residues. The germline CDR1 and CDR2 sequences are MGHRA and YSYEKL. The CDR3 nucleotides are TGCGCCAGCAGCCCCACAACAAATTTCCCCGGGCAGGTGGACTTGAACACTGAAGCTTTCTTT. It is translated as CASSPTTNFPGQVDLNTEAFF.

This clone was recorded only once. The chain employs TRBV16 and TRBJ1-5, with 9 bases that match TRBD1. The CDR3 loop spans 16 amino acids. Per the germline V gene, CDR1 is KGHSY and CDR2 is FQNENV. The V and J ends lost 4 bases and 4 bases, in that order; junction bases with no gene match: 8. CDR3 nucleotide sequence: TGTGCCAGCAGCCCAGAGCTGGGACAGGGTAATCAGCCCCAGCATTTT. Translating it yields CASSPELGQGNQPQHF.

This clone showed up just once. The chain employs TRBV2 and TRBJ2-1; D is unclear. CDR3 length: 12 residues. Trimming removed 8 bases from V and 7 bases from J, with 12 bases in between. The germline CDR1 and CDR2 sequences are SNHLY and FYNNEI. The CDR3 nucleotides are TGTGCCAGCGGTGGGCCACCGAATGAGCAGTTCTTC. Its translation: CASGGPPNEQFF.

The chain links TRBV6-1 to TRBJ2-2; 15 bases align to TRBD2. J gave up 6 bases and V 10 bases, and 6 bases lay outside the gene matches. The CDR3 is made up of 15 amino acids. Germline lookup yields CDR1 MNHNS and CDR2 SASEGT. CDR3 nucleotides: TGTGCCACGGGAGGACTAGCGGGAGGGTCCGGGGAGCTGTTTTTT. This translates into CATGGLAGGSGELFF.

The chain recombines TRBV28 with TRBJ2-4; TRBD2 might be the D (6 bases). From germline, CDR1 is MDHEN and CDR2 SYDVKM. The ends were cut back, 6 bases at V and 0 bases at J, with 12 bases in the middle. This CDR3 region has 15 residues. The CDR3 reads CASSPLGLAKNIQYF. CDR3 bases: TGTGCCAGCAGCCCACTGGGACTAGCCAAAAACATTCAGTACTTC.

The chain has TRBV10-3 and TRBJ2-1; 8 nucleotides align to TRBD1. From germline, CDR1 is ENHRY and CDR2 SYGVKD. V shed 2 bases and J 3 bases; nucleotides not matched to a gene: 3. The CDR3 covers 15 residues. CDR3 DNA sequence: TGTGCCATCAGTGAGGGACAGGGTTACTACAATGAGCAGTTCTTC. Protein: CAISEGQGYYNEQFF.

In its sample, this clone was seen a few times. The chain couples TRBV4-3 to TRBJ2-7; unclear D gene. V lost 0 bases and J 0 bases, leaving 9 bases between the germline ends. The germline V gene has CDR1 LGHNA and CDR2 YSLEER. This CDR3 is 15 amino acids long. CDR3 DNA: TGCGCCAGCAGCCAAGAAGGCGGCAACTCCTACGAGCAGTACTTC. Protein sequence: CASSQEGGNSYEQYF.

This clone was counted once. V is TRBV5-1 and J is TRBJ2-7; D possibly corresponds to TRBD1 (6 bases). This CDR3 has 14 residues. V lost 3 bases, J lost 7 bases, and 17 bases lay in between. Germline-derived CDR1 and CDR2 are SGHRS and YFSETQ. CDR3 region: CASSWGPPVVEQYF. The CDR3 DNA reads as TGCGCCAGCAGCTGGGGGCCCCCAGTGGTTGAGCAGTACTTC. Filled out from reference TRBV5-1 and TRBJ2-7, the complete variable domain reads KAGVTQTPRYLIKTRGQQVTLSCSPISGHRSVSWYQQTPGQGLQFLFEYFSETQRNKGNFPGRFSGRQFSNSRSEMNVSTLELGDSALYLCASSWGPPVVEQYFGPGTRLTVT.

This chain links TRBV7-9 with TRBJ2-7; D may be TRBD2 (6 bases). Trimming left V 3 bases short and J 2 bases short, with 14 bases between. Germline loops: CDR1 SEHNR, CDR2 FQNEAQ (reference sequence). The CDR3 length is 15 residues. The CDR3 DNA sequence: TGTGCCAGCAGCTTTCTCCGTAGCGGAACCTACGAGCAGTACTTC. The encoded protein is CASSFLRSGTYEQYF. The full variable domain, in which reference TRBV7-9 and TRBJ2-7 provide the parts outside the CDR3, is DTGVSQNPRHKITKRGQNVTFRCDPISEHNRLYWYRQTLGQGPEFLTYFQNEAQLEKSRLLSDRFSAERPKGSFSTLEIQRTEQGDSAMYLCASSFLRSGTYEQYFGPGTRLTVT.